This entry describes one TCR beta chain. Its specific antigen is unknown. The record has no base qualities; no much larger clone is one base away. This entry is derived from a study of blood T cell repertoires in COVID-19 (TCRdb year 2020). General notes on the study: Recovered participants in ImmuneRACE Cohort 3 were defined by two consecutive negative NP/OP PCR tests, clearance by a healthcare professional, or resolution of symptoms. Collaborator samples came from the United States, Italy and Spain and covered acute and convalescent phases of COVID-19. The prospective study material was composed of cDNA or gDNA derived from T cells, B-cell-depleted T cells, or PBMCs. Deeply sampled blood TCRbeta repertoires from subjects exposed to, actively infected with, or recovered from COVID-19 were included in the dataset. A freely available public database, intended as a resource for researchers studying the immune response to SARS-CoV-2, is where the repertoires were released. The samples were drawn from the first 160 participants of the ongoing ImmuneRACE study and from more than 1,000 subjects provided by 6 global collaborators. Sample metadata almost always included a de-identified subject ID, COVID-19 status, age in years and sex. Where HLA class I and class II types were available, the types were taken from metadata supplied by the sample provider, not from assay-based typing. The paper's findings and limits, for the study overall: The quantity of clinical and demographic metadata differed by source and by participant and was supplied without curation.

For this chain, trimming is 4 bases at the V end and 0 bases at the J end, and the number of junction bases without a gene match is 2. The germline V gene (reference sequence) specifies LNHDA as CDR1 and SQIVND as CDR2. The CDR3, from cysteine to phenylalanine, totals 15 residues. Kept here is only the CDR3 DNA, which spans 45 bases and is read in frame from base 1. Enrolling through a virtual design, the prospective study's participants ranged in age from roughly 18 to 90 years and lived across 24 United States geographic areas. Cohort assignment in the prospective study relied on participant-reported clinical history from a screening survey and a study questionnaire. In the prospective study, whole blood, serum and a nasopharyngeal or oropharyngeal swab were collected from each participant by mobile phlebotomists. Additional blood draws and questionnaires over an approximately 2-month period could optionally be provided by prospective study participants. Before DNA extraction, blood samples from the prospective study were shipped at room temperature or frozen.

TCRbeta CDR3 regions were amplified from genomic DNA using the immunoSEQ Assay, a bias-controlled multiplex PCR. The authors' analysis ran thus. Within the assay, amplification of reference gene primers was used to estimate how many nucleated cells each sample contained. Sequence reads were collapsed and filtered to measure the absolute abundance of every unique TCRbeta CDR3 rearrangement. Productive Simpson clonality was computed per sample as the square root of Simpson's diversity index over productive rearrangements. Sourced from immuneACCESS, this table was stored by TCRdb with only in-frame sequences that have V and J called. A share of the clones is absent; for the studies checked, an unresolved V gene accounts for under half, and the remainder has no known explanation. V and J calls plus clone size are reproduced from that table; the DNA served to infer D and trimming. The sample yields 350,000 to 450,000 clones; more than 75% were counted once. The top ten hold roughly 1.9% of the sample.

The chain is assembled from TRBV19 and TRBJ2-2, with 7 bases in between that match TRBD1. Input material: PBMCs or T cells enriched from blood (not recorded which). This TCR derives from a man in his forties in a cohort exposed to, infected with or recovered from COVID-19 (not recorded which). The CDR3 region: CASSSGQANTGELFF. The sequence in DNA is TGTGCCAGTAGTAGTGGACAGGCGAACACCGGGGAGCTGTTTTTT.